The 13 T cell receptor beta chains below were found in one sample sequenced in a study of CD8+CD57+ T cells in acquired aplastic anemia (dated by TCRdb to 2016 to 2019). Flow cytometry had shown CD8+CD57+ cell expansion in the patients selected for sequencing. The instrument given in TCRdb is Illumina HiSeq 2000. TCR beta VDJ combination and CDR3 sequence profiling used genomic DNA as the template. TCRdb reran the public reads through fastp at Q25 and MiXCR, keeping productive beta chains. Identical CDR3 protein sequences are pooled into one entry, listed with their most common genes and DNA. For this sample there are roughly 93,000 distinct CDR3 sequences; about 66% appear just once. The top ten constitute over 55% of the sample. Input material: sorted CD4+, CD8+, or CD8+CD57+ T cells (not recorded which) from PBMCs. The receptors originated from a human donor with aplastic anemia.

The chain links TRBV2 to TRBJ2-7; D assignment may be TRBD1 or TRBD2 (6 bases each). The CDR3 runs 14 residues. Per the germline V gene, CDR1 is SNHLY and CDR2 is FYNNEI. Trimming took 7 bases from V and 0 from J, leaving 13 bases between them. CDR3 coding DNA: TGTGCCAGCATGACGGGGGCCTACTCCTACGAGCAGTACTTC. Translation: CASMTGAYSYEQYF.

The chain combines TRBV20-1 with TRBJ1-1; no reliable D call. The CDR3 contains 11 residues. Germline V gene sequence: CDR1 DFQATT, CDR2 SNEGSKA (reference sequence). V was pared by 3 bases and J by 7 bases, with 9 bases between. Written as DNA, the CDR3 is TGCAGTGCTAGTCGGACGGGTGAAGCTTTCTTT. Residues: CSASRTGEAFF.

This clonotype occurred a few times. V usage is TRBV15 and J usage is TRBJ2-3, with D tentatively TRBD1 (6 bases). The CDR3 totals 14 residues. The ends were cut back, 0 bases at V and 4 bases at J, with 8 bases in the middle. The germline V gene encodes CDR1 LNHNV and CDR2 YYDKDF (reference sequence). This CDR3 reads CATSRDRGPDTQYF. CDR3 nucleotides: TGTGCCACCAGCAGAGACAGGGGCCCAGATACGCAGTATTTT.

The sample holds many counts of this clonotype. The CDR3 loop is CASSYSRQGLYGYTF. The CDR3 nucleotides read TGTGCCAGCAGCTATTCCCGCCAGGGGCTCTATGGCTACACCTTC. This rearrangement joins TRBV5-6 to TRBJ1-2; D perhaps matches TRBD1 (6 bases). The germline V gene encodes CDR1 SGHDT and CDR2 YYEEEE. The CDR3 is 15 residues long. V was pared by 3 bases and J by 4 bases, with 16 bases between. The full variable domain, completed using reference TRBV5-6 and TRBJ1-2, is DAGVTQSPTHLIKTRGQQVTLRCSPKSGHDTVSWYQQALGQGPQFIFQYYEEEERQRGNFPDRFSGHQFPNYSSELNVNALLLGDSALYLCASSYSRQGLYGYTFGSGTRLTVV.

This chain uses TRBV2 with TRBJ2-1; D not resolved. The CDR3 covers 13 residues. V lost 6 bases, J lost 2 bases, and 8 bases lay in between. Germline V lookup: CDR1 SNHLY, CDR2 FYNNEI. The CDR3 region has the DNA TGTGCCAGCAGCACCGTACCCTACAATGAGCAGTTCTTC. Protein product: CASSTVPYNEQFF.

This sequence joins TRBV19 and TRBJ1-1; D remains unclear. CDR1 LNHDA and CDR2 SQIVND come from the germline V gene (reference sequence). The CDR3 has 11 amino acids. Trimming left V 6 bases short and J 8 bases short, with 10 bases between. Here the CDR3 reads CASSQNREAFF. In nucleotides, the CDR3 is TGTGCCAGTAGCCAGAACAGAGAAGCTTTCTTT. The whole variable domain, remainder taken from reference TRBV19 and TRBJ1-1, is DGGITQSPKYLFRKEGQNVTLSCEQNLNHDAMYWYRQDPGQGLRLIYYSQIVNDFQKGDIAEGYSVSREKKESFPLTVTSAQKNPTAFYLCASSQNREAFFGQGTRLTVV.

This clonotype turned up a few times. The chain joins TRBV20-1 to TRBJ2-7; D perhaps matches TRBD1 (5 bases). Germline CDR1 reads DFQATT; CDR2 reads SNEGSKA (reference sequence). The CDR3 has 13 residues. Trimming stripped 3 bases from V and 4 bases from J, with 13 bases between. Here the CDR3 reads CSARTDRTYEQYF. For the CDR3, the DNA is TGCAGTGCTAGGACAGATCGGACATACGAGCAGTACTTC.

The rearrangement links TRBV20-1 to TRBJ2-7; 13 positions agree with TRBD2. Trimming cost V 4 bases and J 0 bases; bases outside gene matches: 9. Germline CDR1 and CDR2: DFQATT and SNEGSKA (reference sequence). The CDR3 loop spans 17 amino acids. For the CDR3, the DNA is TGCAGTGCTACAGGACTAGCGGGAGTTGGCCCCTCCTACGAGCAGTACTTC. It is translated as CSATGLAGVGPSYEQYF.

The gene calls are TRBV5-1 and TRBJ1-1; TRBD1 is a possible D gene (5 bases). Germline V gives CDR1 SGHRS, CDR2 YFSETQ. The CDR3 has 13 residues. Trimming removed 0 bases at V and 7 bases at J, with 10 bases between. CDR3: CASSLGSGREAFF. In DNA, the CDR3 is TGCGCCAGCAGCTTGGGGTCAGGGCGTGAAGCTTTCTTT.

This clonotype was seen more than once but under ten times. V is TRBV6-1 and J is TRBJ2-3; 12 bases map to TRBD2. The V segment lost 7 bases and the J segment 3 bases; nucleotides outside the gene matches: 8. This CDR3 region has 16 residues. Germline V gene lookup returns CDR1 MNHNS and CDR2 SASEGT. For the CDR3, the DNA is TGTGCCAGCAAGCCGACTGGACTAGCGGGGACAGATACGCAGTATTTT. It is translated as CASKPTGLAGTDTQYF.

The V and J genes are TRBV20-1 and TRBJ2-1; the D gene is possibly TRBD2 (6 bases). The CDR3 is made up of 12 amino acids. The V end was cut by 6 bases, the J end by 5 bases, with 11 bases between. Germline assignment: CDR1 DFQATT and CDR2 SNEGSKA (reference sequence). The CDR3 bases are TGCAGTGCGCGGGGACCAGACAATGAGCAGTTCTTC. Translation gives CSARGPDNEQFF.

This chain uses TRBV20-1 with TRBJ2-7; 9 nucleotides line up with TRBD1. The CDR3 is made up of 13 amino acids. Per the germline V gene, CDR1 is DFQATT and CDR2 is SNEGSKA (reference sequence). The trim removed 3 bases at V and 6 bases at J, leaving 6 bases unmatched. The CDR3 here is CSASRTGDGEQYF. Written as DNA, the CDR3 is TGCAGTGCTAGCCGGACAGGGGACGGCGAGCAGTACTTC.

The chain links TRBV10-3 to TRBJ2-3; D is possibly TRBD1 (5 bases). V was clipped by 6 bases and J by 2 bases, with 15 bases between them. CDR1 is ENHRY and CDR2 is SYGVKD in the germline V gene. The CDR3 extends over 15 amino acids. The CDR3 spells CAISLDSPHTDTQYF. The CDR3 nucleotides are TGTGCCATCAGCCTAGACAGTCCCCACACAGATACGCAGTATTTT.